The entry below gives a single TCR beta chain sequence along with its context. The antigen is not known. This entry belongs to a study of OX40 agonist ivuxolimab in advanced cancers. TCRdb keeps only in-frame clones here, not all; method: immunoSEQ multiplex PCR. Altogether about 110,000 clones are present, around 93% being singletons, with the ten largest covering approximately 1.2%. CDR1 is SEHNR, CDR2 FQNEAQ, per germline (reference sequence). V lost 3 bases and J lost 5, with 13 bases in between. The CDR3 contains 14 residues. Overall study findings and caveats: The 0.1-3.0 mg/kg partial responders had among the lowest clonal expansion.

The TCR was taken from an adult with an advanced solid tumor such as melanoma, head and neck, liver or kidney cancer. The gene calls are TRBV7-9 and TRBJ2-5, with D possibly called TRBD1 or TRBD2 (7 bases each). The sequences come from CD4+ or CD8+ T cells sorted from blood, collected in a trial of the OX40 agonist ivuxolimab. CDR3 nucleotides: TGTGCCAGCAGCTTGTCAGGGGGGGACGAGACCCAGTACTTC. Translation gives CASSLSGGDETQYF.